This TCR beta chain was sequenced in a study of T cell responses to AZD1222 COVID-19 vaccine. The CDR3 contains 13 residues. Germline CDR1 MDHEN, CDR2 SYDVKM. The V and J ends lost 1 base and 11 bases respectively, with 14 bases between them. Only in-frame clones appear in the TCRdb table, and some are missing; sequencing was by immunoSEQ multiplex PCR. The sample contains about 83,000 clones, roughly 88% of which appear only once. The source of this sequence is an adult in good health. Sequenced material: peripheral blood, taken on day 0 of MenACWY control vaccination. The chain couples TRBV28 to TRBJ1-1, with D possibly being TRBD1 (5 bases). CDR3 coding DNA: TGTGCCAGCAGTTTATTGCAGAGCGGGGGGGCTTTCTTT. Protein sequence: CASSLLQSGGAFF.